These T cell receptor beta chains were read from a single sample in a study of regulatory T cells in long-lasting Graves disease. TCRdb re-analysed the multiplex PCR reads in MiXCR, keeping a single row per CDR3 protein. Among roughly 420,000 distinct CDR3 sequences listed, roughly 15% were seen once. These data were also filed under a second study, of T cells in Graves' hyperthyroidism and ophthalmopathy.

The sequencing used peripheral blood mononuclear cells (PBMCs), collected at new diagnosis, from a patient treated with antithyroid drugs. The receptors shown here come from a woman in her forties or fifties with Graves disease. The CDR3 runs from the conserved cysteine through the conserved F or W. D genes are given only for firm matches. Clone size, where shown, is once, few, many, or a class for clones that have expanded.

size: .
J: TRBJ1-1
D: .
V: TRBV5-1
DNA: TGCGCCAGTATAGGCTCATCCGGGGTCAGTAGCACTGAAGCTTTCTTT
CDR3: CASIGSSGVSSTEAFF

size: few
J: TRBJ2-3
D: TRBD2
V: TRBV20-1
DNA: TGCAGTGCCGGAAGGGGACTAGCGGGGGGGAATACGCAGTATTTT
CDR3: CSAGRGLAGGNTQYF

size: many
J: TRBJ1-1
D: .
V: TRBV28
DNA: TGTGCCAGCAATGGGAGAATGAACACTGAAGCTTTCTTT
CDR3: CASNGRMNTEAFF

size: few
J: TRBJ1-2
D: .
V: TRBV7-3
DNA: TGTGCCAGCAGCTTATACAGGATCTTCTATGGCTACACCTTC
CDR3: CASSLYRIFYGYTF

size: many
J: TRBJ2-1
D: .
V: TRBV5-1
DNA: TGTGCCAGCAGCCTGGACAGCAGCTCCTACAATGAGCAGTTCTTC
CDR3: CASSLDSSSYNEQFF

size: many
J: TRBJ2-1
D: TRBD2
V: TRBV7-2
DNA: TGTGCCAGCAGCTTACTAGCGGGATGGAACAATGAGCAGTTCTTC
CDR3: CASSLLAGWNNEQFF

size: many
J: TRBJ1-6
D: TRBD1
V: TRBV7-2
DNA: TGTGCCAGCAGCCCCGGGACAGGGGGGCATTCACCCCTCCACTTT
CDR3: CASSPGTGGHSPLHF

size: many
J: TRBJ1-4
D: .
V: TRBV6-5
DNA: TGTGCCAGCAGTTACTCGGGAAACCAGGCTAATGAAAAACTGTTTTTT
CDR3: CASSYSGNQANEKLFF

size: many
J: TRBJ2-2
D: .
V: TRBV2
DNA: TGTGCCAGCAGTGGCCAGGGCGAAAACACCGGGGAGCTGTTTTTT
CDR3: CASSGQGENTGELFF

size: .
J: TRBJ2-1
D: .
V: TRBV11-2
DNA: TGTGCCAGCAACTCGTTCGGACAGTCGAGCTCCTACAATGAGCAATTCTTC
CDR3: CASNSFGQSSSYNEQFF

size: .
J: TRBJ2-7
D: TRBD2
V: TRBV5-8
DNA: TGTGCCAGCAGCTCACGGACTAGCGGGAACTACGAGCAGTACTTC
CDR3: CASSSRTSGNYEQYF

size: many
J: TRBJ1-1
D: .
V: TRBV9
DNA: TGTGCCAGCAGCGTCAGTCGGGACACTGAAGCTTTCTTT
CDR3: CASSVSRDTEAFF

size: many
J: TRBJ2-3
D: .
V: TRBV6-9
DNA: TGTGCCAGCAGTTACGGACAGACAGTGCACCAGTATTTT
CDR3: CASSYGQTVHQYF

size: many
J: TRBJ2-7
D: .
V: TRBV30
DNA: TGTGCCTGGGAAGACTTTGGTGGGCGGAACTACGAGCAGTACTTC
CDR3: CAWEDFGGRNYEQYF

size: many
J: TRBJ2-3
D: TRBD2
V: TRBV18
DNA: TGTGCCAGCTCACTCGACGGGACTAGCTCCGATACGCAGTATTTT
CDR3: CASSLDGTSSDTQYF

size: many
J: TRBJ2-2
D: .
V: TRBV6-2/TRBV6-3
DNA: TGTGCCAGCAGTTACTCTCTGGGGCAATCGACCGGGGAGCTGTTTTTT
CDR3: CASSYSLGQSTGELFF

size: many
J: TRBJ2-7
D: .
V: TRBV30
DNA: TGTGCCTGGAGGCTCGGGCGGTACGAGCAGTACTTC
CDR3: CAWRLGRYEQYF

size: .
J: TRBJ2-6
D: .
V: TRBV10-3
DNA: TGTGCCATCAGCCCGGGACCGATCTCTGGGGCCAACGTCCTGACTTTC
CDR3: CAISPGPISGANVLTF

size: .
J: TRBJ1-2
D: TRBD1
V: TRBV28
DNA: TGTGCCAGCGCAGTTAGGACAGGTACTAACTATGGCTACACCTTC
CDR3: CASAVRTGTNYGYTF

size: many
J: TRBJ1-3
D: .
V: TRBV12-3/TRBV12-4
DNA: TGTGCCAGCAGTCTTCGTTCTAACTCTGGAAACACCATATATTTT
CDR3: CASSLRSNSGNTIYF

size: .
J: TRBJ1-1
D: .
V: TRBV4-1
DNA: TGCGCCAGCAGCCAAGAAACGGCTGAAGCTTTCTTT
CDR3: CASSQETAEAFF

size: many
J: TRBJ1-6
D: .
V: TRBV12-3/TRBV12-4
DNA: TGTGCCAGCAGTCCCGGACAGAATAATTCACCCCTCCACTTT
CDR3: CASSPGQNNSPLHF